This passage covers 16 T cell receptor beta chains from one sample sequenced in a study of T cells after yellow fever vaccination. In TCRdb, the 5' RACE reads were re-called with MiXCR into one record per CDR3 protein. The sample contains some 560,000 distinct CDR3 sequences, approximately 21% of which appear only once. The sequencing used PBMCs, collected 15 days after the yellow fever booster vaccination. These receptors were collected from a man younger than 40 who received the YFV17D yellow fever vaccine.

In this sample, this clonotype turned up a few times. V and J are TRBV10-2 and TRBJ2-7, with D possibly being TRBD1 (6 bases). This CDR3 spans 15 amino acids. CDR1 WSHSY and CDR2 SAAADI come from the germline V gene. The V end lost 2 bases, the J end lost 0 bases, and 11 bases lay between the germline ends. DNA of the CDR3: TGCGCCAGCAGTGAGACAGGGACCTCCTCCTACGAGCAGTACTTC. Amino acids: CASSETGTSSYEQYF.

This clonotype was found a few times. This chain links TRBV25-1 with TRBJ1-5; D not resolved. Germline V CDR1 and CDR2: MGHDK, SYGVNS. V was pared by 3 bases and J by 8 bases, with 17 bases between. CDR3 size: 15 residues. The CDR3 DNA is TGTGCCAGCAGTGAGTTGGGAACTCCCGGGGAGCCCCAGCATTTT. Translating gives CASSELGTPGEPQHF.

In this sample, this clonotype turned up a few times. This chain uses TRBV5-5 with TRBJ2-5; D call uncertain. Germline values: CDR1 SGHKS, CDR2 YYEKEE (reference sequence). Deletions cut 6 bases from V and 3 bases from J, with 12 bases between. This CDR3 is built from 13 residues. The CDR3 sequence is CASTLLGKETQYF. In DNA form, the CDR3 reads TGTGCCAGCACCCTTTTGGGAAAAGAGACCCAGTACTTC. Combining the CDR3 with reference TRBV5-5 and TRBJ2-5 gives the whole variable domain DAGVTQSPTHLIKTRGQQVTLRCSPISGHKSVSWYQQVLGQGPQFIFQYYEKEERGRGNFPDRFSARQFPNYSSELNVNALLLGDSALYLCASTLLGKETQYFGPGTRLLVL.

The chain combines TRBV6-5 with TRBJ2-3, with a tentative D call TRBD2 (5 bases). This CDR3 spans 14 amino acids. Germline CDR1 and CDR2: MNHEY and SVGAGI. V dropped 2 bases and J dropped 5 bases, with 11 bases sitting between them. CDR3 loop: CASSYPSRGDTQYF. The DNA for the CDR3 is TGTGCCAGCAGTTACCCTAGCCGGGGAGATACGCAGTATTTT.

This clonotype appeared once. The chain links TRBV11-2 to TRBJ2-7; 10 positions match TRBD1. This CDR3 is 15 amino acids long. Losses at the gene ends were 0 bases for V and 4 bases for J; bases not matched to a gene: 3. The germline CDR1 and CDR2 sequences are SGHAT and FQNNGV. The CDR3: CASSLDGQGVYEQYF. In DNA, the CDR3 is TGTGCCAGCAGCTTAGATGGACAGGGGGTATACGAGCAGTACTTC.

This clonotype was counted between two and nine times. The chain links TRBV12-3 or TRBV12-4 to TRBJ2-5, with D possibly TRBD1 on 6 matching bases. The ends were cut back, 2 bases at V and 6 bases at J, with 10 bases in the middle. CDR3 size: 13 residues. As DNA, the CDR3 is TGTGCCAGCAGTTTAACAGGGATCCAGACCCAGTACTTC. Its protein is CASSLTGIQTQYF.

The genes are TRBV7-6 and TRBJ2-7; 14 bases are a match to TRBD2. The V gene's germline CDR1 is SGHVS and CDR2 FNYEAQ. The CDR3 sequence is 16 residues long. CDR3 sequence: CVRKGTSGSLSYEQYF. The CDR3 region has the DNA TGTGTCAGAAAGGGGACTAGCGGGAGCCTTTCCTACGAGCAGTACTTC.

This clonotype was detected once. CDR3 amino acids: CASSLDQAGPYEQYF. The CDR3 DNA is TGTGCCAGCAGCTTAGATCAGGCAGGCCCCTACGAGCAGTACTTC. The chain employs TRBV11-2 and TRBJ2-7; the D is unclear. This CDR3 region has 15 residues. V was clipped by 0 bases and J by 2 bases, with 11 bases between them. Looked up from germline, CDR1 is SGHAT and CDR2 is FQNNGV.

CDR3 in DNA: TGTGCCAGCAGTTACCAGAAGACTAGCGGAGGTGGGGATGAGCAGTTCTTC. Protein: CASSYQKTSGGGDEQFF. The chain links TRBV6-5 to TRBJ2-1, with 9 bases aligning to TRBD2. With 2 bases clipped from V and 8 bases from J, the junction kept 13 bases outside the gene matches. The CDR3 has 17 residues. Germline V gene sequence: CDR1 MNHEY, CDR2 SVGAGI.

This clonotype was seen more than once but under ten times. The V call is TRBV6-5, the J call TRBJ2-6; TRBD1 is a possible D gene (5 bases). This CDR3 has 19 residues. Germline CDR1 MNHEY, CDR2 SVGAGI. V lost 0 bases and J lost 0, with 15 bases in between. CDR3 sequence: CASSYSVHRSPSGANVLTF. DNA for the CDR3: TGTGCCAGCAGTTACTCGGTACACAGGTCCCCCTCTGGGGCCAACGTCCTGACTTTC.

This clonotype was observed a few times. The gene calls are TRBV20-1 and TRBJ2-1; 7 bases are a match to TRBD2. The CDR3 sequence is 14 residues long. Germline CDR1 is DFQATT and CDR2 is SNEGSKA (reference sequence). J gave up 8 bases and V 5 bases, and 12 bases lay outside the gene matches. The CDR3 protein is CSAPAGGVTHEQFF. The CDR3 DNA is TGCAGTGCTCCTGCTGGGGGGGTAACGCATGAGCAGTTCTTC.

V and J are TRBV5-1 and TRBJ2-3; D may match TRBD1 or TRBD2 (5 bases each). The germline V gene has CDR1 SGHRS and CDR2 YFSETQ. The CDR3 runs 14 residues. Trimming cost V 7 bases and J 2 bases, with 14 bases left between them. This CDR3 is CASGGAYFTDTQYF. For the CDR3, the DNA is TGCGCCAGCGGGGGAGCCTACTTCACAGATACGCAGTATTTT.

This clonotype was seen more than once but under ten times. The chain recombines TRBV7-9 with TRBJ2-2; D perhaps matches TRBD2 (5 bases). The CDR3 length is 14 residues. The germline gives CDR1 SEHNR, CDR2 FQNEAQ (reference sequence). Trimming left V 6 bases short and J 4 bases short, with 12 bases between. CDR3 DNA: TGTGCCAGCAGATACGGACGGGGCACCGGGGAGCTGTTTTTT. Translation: CASRYGRGTGELFF.

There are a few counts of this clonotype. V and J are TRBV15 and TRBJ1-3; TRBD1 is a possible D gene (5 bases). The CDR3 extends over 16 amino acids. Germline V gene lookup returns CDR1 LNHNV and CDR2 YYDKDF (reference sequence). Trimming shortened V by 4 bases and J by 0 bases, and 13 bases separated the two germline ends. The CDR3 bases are TGTGCCACCAGCAAAAGACACGACAGCTCTGGAAACACCATATATTTT. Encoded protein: CATSKRHDSSGNTIYF.

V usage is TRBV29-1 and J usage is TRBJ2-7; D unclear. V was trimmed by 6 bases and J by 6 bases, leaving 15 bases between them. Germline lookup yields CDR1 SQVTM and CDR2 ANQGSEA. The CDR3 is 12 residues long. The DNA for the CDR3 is TGCAGCGTGAAAAATATTGGGTCCGAGCAGTACTTC. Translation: CSVKNIGSEQYF.

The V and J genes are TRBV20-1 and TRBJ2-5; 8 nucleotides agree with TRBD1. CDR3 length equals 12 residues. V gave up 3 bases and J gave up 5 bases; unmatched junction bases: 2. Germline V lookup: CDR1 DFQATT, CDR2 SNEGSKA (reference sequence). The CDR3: CSASRQGETQYF. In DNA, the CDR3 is TGCAGTGCTAGCAGACAGGGGGAGACCCAGTACTTC.